These 7 T cell receptor beta chains were all obtained from the same sample, sequenced in a study of cytomegalovirus exposure and HLA in healthy donors. PCR used 60 Vbeta primers and 13 Jbeta primers. TCRdb's copy holds only in-frame clones and misses some; the assay was immunoSEQ multiplex PCR. The sample contains some 170,000 clones, 70% to 85% of which appear only once. Material for sequencing was PBMCs. These receptors were obtained from a man in his thirties or forties in good health and CMV-seropositive.

The sample holds a few counts of this clone. The genes are TRBV19 and TRBJ2-1; unclear D gene. V was shortened by 4 bases and J by 5 bases, with 9 bases between the two germline ends. Germline CDR1 is LNHDA and CDR2 is SQIVND (reference sequence). CDR3 length: 13 amino acids. For the CDR3, the DNA is TGTGCCAGTAGTACGACTCTCGACAATGAGCAGTTCTTC. Protein sequence: CASSTTLDNEQFF. Full variable domain (remainder filled in from reference TRBV19 and TRBJ2-1): DGGITQSPKYLFRKEGQNVTLSCEQNLNHDAMYWYRQDPGQGLRLIYYSQIVNDFQKGDIAEGYSVSREKKESFPLTVTSAQKNPTAFYLCASSTTLDNEQFFGPGTRLTVL.

The table lists this clone with a count of one. The chain's CDR3 is CASGGTGGKETQYF. The CDR3 nucleotides read TGTGCCAGTGGGGGGACAGGGGGCAAAGAGACCCAGTACTTC. This chain joins TRBV19 and TRBJ2-5; TRBD1 agrees at 12 bases. Germline V gene data show CDR1 as LNHDA and CDR2 as SQIVND (reference sequence). J gave up 3 bases and V 8 bases, and 4 bases lay outside the gene matches. The CDR3 covers 14 residues.

V and J are TRBV5-6 and TRBJ1-4; no definite D call. This CDR3 comprises 13 residues. Germline assignment: CDR1 SGHDT and CDR2 YYEEEE. The V end was cut by 6 bases, the J end by 8 bases, with 14 bases between. This CDR3 is CASTTPGREKLFF. The CDR3 DNA is TGTGCCAGCACTACTCCGGGAAGGGAAAAACTGTTTTTT.

The chain combines TRBV29-1 with TRBJ2-7, with a weak D call TRBD1 (5 bases). With 6 bases removed from V and 3 bases from J, the gap between germline ends came to 21 bases. From germline, CDR1 is SQVTM and CDR2 ANQGSEA. The CDR3 has 15 residues. CDR3: CSVPTGSPPNYEQYF. The CDR3 region has the DNA TGCAGCGTGCCCACAGGATCTCCCCCTAACTACGAGCAGTACTTC.

The chain has TRBV15 and TRBJ2-1, with unresolved D. Germline CDR1 LNHNV, CDR2 YYDKDF (reference sequence). Between the trimmed V and J ends, which lost 5 bases and 16 bases, there was a span of 21 bases. This CDR3 comprises 13 residues. CDR3 DNA: TGTGCCACCAGCTTAGAGGTCCCCGATCGAACTTTCTTC. Protein sequence: CATSLEVPDRTFF.

The V gene is TRBV5-1, the J gene TRBJ2-3, with TRBD2 matching 10 bases. Losses at the gene ends were 1 base for V and 1 base for J; bases not matched to a gene: 9. From germline, CDR1 is SGHRS and CDR2 YFSETQ. The CDR3 spans 18 residues. CDR3 bases: TGCGCCAGCAGCTTGTCATCGACTAGCGGGTTACGCACAGATACGCAGTATTTT. It codes for CASSLSSTSGLRTDTQYF.

As DNA, the CDR3 is TGTGCCAGCAGCTTGGGTGTTAGCGGATCCTACGAGCAGTACTTC. Amino acid sequence: CASSLGVSGSYEQYF. The chain carries TRBV5-4 and TRBJ2-7; possible D gene TRBD2, 6 bases. V lost 0 bases, J lost 1 base, and 11 bases lay in between. Germline V gives CDR1 SGHNT, CDR2 YYREEE (reference sequence). The CDR3 loop spans 15 amino acids.